This section outlines one TCR beta chain sequence together with its context. The V end was cut by 11 bases, the J end by 4 bases, with 14 bases between. CDR3 length equals 13 residues. The germline gives CDR1 LNHNV, CDR2 YYDKDF (reference sequence). These data are taken from a study of blood T cell repertoires in COVID-19. Study-level information: Samples representing acute and convalescent COVID-19 were sourced from the United States, Italy and Spain. Nucleic acid was either cDNA or gDNA, and it came from T cells, B-cell-depleted T cells, or PBMCs.

Clones were read by immunoSEQ multiplex PCR, and TCRdb kept only the in-frame ones, dropping some. In the table there are tens of thousands of clones, 70% to 80% of which are singletons. The sample was peripheral blood. The origin of this receptor is a man aged 55-75 years with active or convalescent COVID-19. This chain uses TRBV15 with TRBJ1-4, with D possibly matching TRBD1 (5 bases). CDR3 nucleotide sequence: TGTGCCCGAATCAGGGCTCATAATGAAAAACTGTTTTTT. This sequence encodes CARIRAHNEKLFF.